This T cell receptor (beta chain) was profiled in a study of CD8 T cells in ankylosing spondylitis. Study-wide results and caveats: Earlier authors reported some of these motif variants in reactive arthritis synovial fluid and blood. Clones linked to the disease showed a CD8+ phenotype. They occurred at relatively low frequencies in peripheral blood.

This clonotype appeared many times. As yet, its antigen is unknown. The germline V and J ends were trimmed by 3 bases and 3 bases, with 9 bases remaining between them. This CDR3 comprises 13 residues. Germline CDR1 is LGHDT and CDR2 is YNNKEL (reference sequence). The TCR beta libraries were generated through quantitative 5'-RACE incorporating molecular barcodes. TCRdb independently ran MiXCR on the 5' RACE reads; one entry per CDR3 protein. Of 130,000 or so distinct CDR3 sequences in the sample, 6% to 8.5% were seen once. This chain joins TRBV3-1 and TRBJ2-7; no reliable D call. The TCR was taken from a male donor with ankylosing spondylitis or in good health (not recorded which). Sequencing used blood, either unsorted or a sorted T cell fraction (not recorded which). The DNA for the CDR3 is TGTGCCAGCAGCCAGGGGTCCCTCTACGAGCAGTACTTC. It is translated as CASSQGSLYEQYF.